This T cell receptor beta chain is drawn from a study of cytotoxic CD8 clonotypes in ibrutinib-treated CLL. Study as a whole: Roughly 24 partial and 2 complete responses; at median roughly 70 months, approximately 14 remitted, around 12 progressed. It was after a median 12 months of treatment, range 6 to 36, that response samples were taken.

Germline values: CDR1 SEHNR, CDR2 FQNEAQ (reference sequence). V was shortened by 5 bases and J by 1 base, with 17 bases between the two germline ends. The CDR3 runs 16 residues. Study-wide results and caveats: Contraction or stability on treatment was seen for public clonotypes, which were uncommon. A difference in sampling times existed between sustained-remission and progressing patients.

Only in-frame clones appear in the TCRdb table, and some are missing; sequencing was by immunoSEQ multiplex PCR. Of about 160,000 clones in the sample, about 80% were seen once. The table lists this clone with a few counts. The antigen remains unidentified. This clonotype was sampled from a human donor with chronic lymphocytic leukemia. The chain is built from TRBV7-9 and TRBJ1-2, with D possibly TRBD1 on 5 matching bases. This specimen was PBMCs, taken after 24 months of ibrutinib treatment. The CDR3 reads CASSPAGTLNNYGYTF. For the CDR3, the DNA is TGTGCCAGCAGCCCCGCCGGGACGTTAAATAACTATGGCTACACCTTC.